The TCR beta chain under discussion was sequenced for a study of regulatory T cells in long-lasting Graves disease. This clonotype was seen a handful of times. CDR3 length: 15 residues. Trimming took 0 bases from V and 3 from J; bases not matched to a gene: 6. CDR1 and CDR2 from the germline V gene are SQVTM and ANQGSEA. The authors built TCR beta libraries using iRepertoire HTBI primers and Arm-PCR of CDR3 regions. TCRdb passed the multiplex PCR reads through MiXCR, listing each CDR3 protein once. The table includes over 300,000 distinct CDR3 sequences, less than 20% detected once. Indicated time point: persistent/refractory GD, antithyroid drugs over 5 years with positive TRAb. The TCR library was made from RNA that had been extracted from PBMCs in TRIzol.

The chain couples TRBV29-1 to TRBJ2-7; 9 bases are a match to TRBD1. The TCR originated in a female donor with Graves disease. The starting material was peripheral blood mononuclear cells (PBMCs), obtained when the disease was refractory, from a patient treated with antithyroid drugs. CDR3 sequence: CSVEDRGQGLYEQYF. The CDR3 DNA reads as TGCAGCGTTGAAGATCGGGGACAGGGCCTCTACGAGCAGTACTTC.